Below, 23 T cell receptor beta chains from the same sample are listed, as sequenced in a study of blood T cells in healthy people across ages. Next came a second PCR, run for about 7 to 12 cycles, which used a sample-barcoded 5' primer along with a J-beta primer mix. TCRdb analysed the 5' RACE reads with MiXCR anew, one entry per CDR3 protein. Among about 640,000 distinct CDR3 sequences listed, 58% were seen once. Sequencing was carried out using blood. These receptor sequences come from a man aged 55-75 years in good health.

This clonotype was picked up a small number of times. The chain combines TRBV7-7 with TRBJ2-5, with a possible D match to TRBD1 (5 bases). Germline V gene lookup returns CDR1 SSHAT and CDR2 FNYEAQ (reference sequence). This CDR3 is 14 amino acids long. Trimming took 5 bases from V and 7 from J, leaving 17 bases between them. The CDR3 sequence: CASSPTGARVTQYF. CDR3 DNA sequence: TGTGCCAGCAGCCCCACTGGGGCGAGAGTGACCCAGTACTTC.

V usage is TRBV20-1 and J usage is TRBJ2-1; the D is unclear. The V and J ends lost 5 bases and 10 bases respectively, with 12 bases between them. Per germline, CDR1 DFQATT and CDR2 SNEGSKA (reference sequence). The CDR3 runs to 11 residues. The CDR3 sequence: CSARAFGEQFF. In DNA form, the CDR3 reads TGCAGTGCTCGAGCGTTCGGCGAGCAGTTCTTC.

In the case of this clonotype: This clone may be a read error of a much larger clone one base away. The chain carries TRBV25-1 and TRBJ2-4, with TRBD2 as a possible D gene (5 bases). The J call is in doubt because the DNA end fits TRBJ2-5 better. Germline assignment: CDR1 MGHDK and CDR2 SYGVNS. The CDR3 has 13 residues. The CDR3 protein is CASSPCGQETQYF. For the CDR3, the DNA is TGTGCCAGCAGCCCGTGCGGGCAAGAGACCCAGTACTTC.

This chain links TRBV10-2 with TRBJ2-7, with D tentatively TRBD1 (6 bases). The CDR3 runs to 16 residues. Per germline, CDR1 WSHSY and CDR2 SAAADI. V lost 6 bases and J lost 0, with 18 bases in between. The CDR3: CASRGPGQSSSYEQYF. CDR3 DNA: TGCGCCAGCAGGGGCCCCGGACAGTCTAGCTCCTACGAGCAGTACTTC.

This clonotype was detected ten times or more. The CDR3 region has the DNA TGTGCCAGCAGCTTAGAGGGGACAGGTACACTCTATGGCTACACCTTC. It is translated as CASSLEGTGTLYGYTF. The chain joins TRBV11-2 to TRBJ1-2, with 8 nucleotides matching TRBD1. The germline V gene has CDR1 SGHAT and CDR2 FQNNGV. Trimming at V came to 0 bases and at J to 4 bases, leaving 7 bases not matched to a gene. The CDR3 extends over 16 amino acids. Complete variable domain (other parts from reference TRBV11-2 and TRBJ1-2): EAGVAQSPRYKIIEKRQSVAFWCNPISGHATLYWYQQILGQGPKLLIQFQNNGVVDDSQLPKDRFSAERLKGVDSTLKIQPAKLEDSAVYLCASSLEGTGTLYGYTFGSGTRLTVV.

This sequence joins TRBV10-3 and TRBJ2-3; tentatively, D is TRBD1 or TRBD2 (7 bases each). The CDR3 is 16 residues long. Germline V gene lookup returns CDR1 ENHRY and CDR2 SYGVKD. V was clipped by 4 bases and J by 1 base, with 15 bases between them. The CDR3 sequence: CAISARGGTGTDTQYF. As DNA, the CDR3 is TGTGCCATCAGTGCCAGGGGGGGGACGGGCACAGATACGCAGTATTTT.

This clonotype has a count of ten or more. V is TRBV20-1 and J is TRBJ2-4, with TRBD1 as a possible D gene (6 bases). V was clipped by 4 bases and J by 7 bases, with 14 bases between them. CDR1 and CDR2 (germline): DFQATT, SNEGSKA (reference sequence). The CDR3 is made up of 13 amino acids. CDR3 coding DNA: TGCAGTGCTACGACAGGTGGTTGGAACATTCAGTACTTC. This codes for CSATTGGWNIQYF.

The CDR3 region is CASSQDANRYHTYEQYF. CDR3 bases: TGTGCCAGCAGCCAAGATGCCAACAGGTATCACACCTACGAGCAGTACTTC. The rearrangement links TRBV3-1 to TRBJ2-7; weak D call: TRBD1 (5 bases). The CDR3 runs 17 residues. The V gene lost 0 bases and the J gene lost 2 bases, with 17 bases spanning the gap. Germline V gene sequence: CDR1 LGHDT, CDR2 YNNKEL (reference sequence).

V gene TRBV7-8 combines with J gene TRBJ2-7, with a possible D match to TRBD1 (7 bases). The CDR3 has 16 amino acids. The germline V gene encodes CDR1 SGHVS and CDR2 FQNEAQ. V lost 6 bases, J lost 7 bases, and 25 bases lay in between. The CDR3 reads CASSQRGGGLGGEQYF. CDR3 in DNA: TGTGCCAGCAGTCAAAGAGGGGGCGGATTAGGGGGGGAGCAGTACTTC.

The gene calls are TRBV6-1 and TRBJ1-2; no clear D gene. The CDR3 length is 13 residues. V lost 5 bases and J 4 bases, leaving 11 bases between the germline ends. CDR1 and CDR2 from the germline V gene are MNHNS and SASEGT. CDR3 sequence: CASSKTKSYGYTF. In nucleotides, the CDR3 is TGTGCCAGCAGTAAGACCAAGAGCTATGGCTACACCTTC.

In DNA, the CDR3 is TGCAGTGCTAGAGATCCCTACGGACTAGGACCGCAGTTCTTC. Its translation: CSARDPYGLGPQFF. The chain employs TRBV20-1 and TRBJ2-1; 7 bases match TRBD2. Looked up from germline, CDR1 is DFQATT and CDR2 is SNEGSKA (reference sequence). Trimming at V came to 0 bases and at J to 12 bases, leaving 11 bases not matched to a gene. There are 14 residues in the CDR3.

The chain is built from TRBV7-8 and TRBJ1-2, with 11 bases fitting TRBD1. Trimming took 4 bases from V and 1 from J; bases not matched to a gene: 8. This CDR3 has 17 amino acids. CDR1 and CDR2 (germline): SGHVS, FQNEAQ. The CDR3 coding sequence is TGTGCCAGCAGCTCCCGGGACAGGGGGTCTAGTAACTATGGCTACACCTTC. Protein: CASSSRDRGSSNYGYTF.

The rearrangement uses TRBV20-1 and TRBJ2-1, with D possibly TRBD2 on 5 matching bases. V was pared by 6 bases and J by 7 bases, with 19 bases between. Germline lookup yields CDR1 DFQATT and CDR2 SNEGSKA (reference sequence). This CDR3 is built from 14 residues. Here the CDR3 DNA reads TGCAGTGCCCGAGGACTCGGAAAGCGGAATGAGCAGTTCTTC. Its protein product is CSARGLGKRNEQFF.

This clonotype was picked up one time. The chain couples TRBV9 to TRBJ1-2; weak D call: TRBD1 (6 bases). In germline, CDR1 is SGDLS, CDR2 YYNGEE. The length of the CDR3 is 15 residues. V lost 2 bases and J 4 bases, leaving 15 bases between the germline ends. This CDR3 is CASSVPQTGGYGYTF. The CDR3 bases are TGTGCCAGCAGCGTCCCCCAGACAGGCGGCTATGGCTACACCTTC. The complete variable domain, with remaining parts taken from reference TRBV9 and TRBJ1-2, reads DSGVTQTPKHLITATGQRVTLRCSPRSGDLSVYWYQQSLDQGLQFLIQYYNGEERAKGNILERFSAQQFPDLHSELNLSSLELGDSALYFCASSVPQTGGYGYTFGSGTRLTVV.

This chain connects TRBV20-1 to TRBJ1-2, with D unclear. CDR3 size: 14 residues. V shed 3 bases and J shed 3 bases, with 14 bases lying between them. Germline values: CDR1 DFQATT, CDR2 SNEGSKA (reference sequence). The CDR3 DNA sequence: TGCAGTGCTAGTGATCCCCGGGAGGACTATGGCTACACCTTC. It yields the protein CSASDPREDYGYTF.

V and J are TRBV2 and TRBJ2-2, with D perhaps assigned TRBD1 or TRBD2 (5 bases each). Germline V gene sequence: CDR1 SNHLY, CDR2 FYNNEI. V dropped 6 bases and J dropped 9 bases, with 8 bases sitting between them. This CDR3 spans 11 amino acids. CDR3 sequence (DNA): TGTGCCAGCAGCGGGGCTTGGGAGCTGTTTTTT. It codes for CASSGAWELFF.

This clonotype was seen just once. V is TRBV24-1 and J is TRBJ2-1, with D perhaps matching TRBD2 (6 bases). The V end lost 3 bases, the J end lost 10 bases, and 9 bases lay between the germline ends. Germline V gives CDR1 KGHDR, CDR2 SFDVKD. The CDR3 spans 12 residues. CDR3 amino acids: CATSDHGGEQFF. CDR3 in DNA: TGTGCCACCAGTGATCATGGAGGGGAGCAGTTCTTC.

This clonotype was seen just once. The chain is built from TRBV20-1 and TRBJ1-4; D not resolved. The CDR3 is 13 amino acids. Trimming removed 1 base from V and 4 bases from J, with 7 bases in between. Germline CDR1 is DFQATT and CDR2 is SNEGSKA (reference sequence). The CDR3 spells CSARVDGNEKLFF. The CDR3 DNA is TGCAGTGCTAGAGTCGACGGTAATGAAAAACTGTTTTTT.

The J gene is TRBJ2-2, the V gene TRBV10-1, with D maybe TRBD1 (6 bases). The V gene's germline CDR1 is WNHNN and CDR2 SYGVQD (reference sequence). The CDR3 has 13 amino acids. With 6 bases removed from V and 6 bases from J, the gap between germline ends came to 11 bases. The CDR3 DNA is TGCGCCAGCAGCGGTACAGGGTCCGGGGAGCTGTTTTTT. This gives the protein CASSGTGSGELFF.

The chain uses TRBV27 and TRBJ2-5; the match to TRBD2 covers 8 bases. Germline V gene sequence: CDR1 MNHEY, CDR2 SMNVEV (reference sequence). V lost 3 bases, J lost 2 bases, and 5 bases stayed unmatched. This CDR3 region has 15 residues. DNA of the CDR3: TGTGCCAGCAGTTTCGGGGGGGTGTCACAAGAGACCCAGTACTTC. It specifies CASSFGGVSQETQYF.

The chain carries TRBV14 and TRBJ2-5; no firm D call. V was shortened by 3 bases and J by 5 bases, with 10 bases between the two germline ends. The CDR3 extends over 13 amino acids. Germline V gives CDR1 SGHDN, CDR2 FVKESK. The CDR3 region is CASSQAPKETQYF. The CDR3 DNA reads TGTGCCAGCAGCCAGGCGCCTAAGGAGACCCAGTACTTC.

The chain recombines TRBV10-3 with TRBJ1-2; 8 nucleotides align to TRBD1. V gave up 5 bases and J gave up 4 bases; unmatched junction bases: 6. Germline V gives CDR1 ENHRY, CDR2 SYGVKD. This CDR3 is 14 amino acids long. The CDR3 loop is CAISPGQEIYGYTF. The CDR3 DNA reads TGTGCCATCAGTCCGGGACAGGAAATCTATGGCTACACCTTC.

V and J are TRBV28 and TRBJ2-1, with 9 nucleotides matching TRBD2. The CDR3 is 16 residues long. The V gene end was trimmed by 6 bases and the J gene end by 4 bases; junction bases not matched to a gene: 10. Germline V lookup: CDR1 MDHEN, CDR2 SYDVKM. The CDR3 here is CASSLPTSGLYNEQFF. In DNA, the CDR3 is TGTGCCAGCAGCCTTCCGACTAGCGGACTATACAATGAGCAGTTCTTC.